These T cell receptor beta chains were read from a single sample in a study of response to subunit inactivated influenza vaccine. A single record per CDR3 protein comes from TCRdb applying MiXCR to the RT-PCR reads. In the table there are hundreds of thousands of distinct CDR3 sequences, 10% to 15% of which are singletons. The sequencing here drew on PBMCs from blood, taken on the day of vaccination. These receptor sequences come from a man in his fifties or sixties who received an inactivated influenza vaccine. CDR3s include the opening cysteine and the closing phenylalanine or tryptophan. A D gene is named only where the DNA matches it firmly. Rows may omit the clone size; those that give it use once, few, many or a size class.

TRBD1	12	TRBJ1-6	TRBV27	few	TGTGCCAGTATGACAGGGGTCTCACCCCTCCACTTT	CASMTGVSPLHF
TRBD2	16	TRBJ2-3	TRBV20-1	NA	TGCAGTGCCCCACCAACTAGCGGGAGGGCCGGGGATACGCAGTATTTT	CSAPPTSGRAGDTQYF
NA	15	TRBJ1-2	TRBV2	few	TGTGCCAGTTGGGGAGCGCAGGGAAGGGGAGATGGCTACACCTTC	CASWGAQGRGDGYTF
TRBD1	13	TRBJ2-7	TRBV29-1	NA	TGCAGCGTTGACAGCCAGGGGGCAGGTGAGCAGTACTTC	CSVDSQGAGEQYF
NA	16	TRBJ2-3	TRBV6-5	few	TGTGCCAGCAGTTACCGGGTAGCGAGTGGAACAGATACGCAGTATTTT	CASSYRVASGTDTQYF
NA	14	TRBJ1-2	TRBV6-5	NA	TGTGCCAGCATTAGAACCGGGACATACGATGGCTACACCTTC	CASIRTGTYDGYTF
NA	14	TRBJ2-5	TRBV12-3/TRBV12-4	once	TGTGCCAGCACCACCCTGAGTGGGGGAGAGACCCAGTACTTC	CASTTLSGGETQYF
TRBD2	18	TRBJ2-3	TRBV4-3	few	TGCGCCAGCAGCCCAGTCGGGACTAGCGGGCCAGGGGGGAATACGCAGTATTTT	CASSPVGTSGPGGNTQYF
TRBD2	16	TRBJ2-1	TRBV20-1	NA	TGCAGTGCTAGTAAACTAGCGGGAACTGCCTACAATGAGCAGTTCTTC	CSASKLAGTAYNEQFF
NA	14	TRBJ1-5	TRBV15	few	TGTGCCACCAGTCAATCAGGCCCCGGTCAGCCCCAGCATTTT	CATSQSGPGQPQHF
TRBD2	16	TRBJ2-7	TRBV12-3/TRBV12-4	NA	TGTGCCAGCAGCTCCGGGACTAGCGGGGGTGCCTACGAGCAGTACTTC	CASSSGTSGGAYEQYF
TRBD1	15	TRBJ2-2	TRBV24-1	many	TGTGCCACCAGTGAAACAGGGGGTCGGACCGGGGAGCTGTTTTTT	CATSETGGRTGELFF
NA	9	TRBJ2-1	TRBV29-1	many	TGCAGCGTTGGGTATGAGCAGTTCTTC	CSVGYEQFF
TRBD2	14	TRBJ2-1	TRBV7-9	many	TGTGCCAGCAGCTTTGGGACTAGCGTCAATGAGCAGTTCTTC	CASSFGTSVNEQFF
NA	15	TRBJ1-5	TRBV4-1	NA	TGCGCCAGCAGCCCAGAAGCAGGGATAAATCAGCCCCAGCATTTT	CASSPEAGINQPQHF
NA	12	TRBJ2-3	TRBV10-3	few	TGTGCCATCAGTGATGCGGTTGGTACGCAGTATTTT	CAISDAVGTQYF
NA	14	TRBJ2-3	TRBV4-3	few	TGCGCCAGCAGCCAAGACAAAAACACAGATACGCAGTATTTT	CASSQDKNTDTQYF
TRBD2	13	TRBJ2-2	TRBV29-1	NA	TGCAGCGTTAGACTAGCGATGGCCGGGGAGCTGTTTTTT	CSVRLAMAGELFF
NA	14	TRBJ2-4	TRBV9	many	TGTGCCAGCAGCGTAGCACAGATAGGAAACATTCAGTACTTC	CASSVAQIGNIQYF
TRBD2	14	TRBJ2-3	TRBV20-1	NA	TGCAGTGCTAGACCGGCGGGGGGGAGAGATACGCAGTATTTT	CSARPAGGRDTQYF
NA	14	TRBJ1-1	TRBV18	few	TGTGCCAGCTCACCACGAGGGCGTGGCACTGAAGCTTTCTTT	CASSPRGRGTEAFF
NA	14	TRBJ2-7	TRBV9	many	TGTGCCAGCAGCGTAGGCAGGGTGATGGGAGAGCAGTACTTC	CASSVGRVMGEQYF
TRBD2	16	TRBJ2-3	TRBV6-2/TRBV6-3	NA	TGTGCCAGCAGTTACGGGCTAGCGGGCTTCACAGATACGCAGTATTTT	CASSYGLAGFTDTQYF
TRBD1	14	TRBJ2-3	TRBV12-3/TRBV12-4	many	TGTGCCAGCAGCTGGACAGGGGGCACAGATACGCAGTATTTT	CASSWTGGTDTQYF
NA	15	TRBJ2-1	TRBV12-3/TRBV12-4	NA	TGTGCCAGCAGTTTAGCCGTTGTCAGCGACAATGAGCAGTTCTTC	CASSLAVVSDNEQFF
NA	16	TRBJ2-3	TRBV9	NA	TGTGCCAGCAGCGTGGCACAGGGAAGTAGCACAGATACGCAGTATTTT	CASSVAQGSSTDTQYF
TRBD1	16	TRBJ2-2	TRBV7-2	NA	TGTGCCAGCAGCTTAAGGGACAGGGTGTCTGGCGGGGAGCTGTTTTTT	CASSLRDRVSGGELFF